The 21 T cell receptor beta chains below were found in one sample sequenced in a study of blood T cell repertoires in COVID-19 (dated by TCRdb to between 2020 and 2021). The protocol used for the library was the immunoSEQ multiplex PCR assay. TCRdb's version of the immuneACCESS table is confined to in-frame rearrangements and falls short of the full clone set. An unresolved V gene accounts for under half of the shortfall where checked; the remainder is of unknown origin. Across this sample there are roughly 250,000 clones, with around 89% seen only once. Of the sample, approximately 9% falls within the top ten clones. The sample taken for sequencing was PBMCs or T cells enriched from blood (not recorded which). These receptors came from a man aged 35-49 years who had recovered from COVID-19.

The chain joins TRBV12-5 to TRBJ2-1; TRBD2 agrees at 9 bases. V dropped 1 base and J dropped 0; count of bases not matched to a gene: 13. The CDR3 contains 20 residues. Germline CDR1 LGHNT, CDR2 FRNRAP. CDR3 region: CASGLGPSGKYRSSYNEQFF. The DNA of the CDR3 is TGTGCTAGTGGTTTGGGTCCTAGCGGGAAATACAGGAGCTCCTACAATGAGCAGTTCTTC.

The rearrangement links TRBV9 to TRBJ2-3; D is unresolved. Germline V CDR1 and CDR2: SGDLS, YYNGEE. There are 13 residues in the CDR3. V was trimmed by 0 bases and J by 3 bases, leaving 5 bases between them. This CDR3 reads CASSVAQTDTQYF. The CDR3, as DNA: TGTGCCAGCAGCGTAGCTCAGACAGATACGCAGTATTTT.

The chain joins TRBV28 to TRBJ2-1; D not certain. V was clipped by 4 bases and J by 6 bases, with 7 bases between them. Germline CDR1 MDHEN, CDR2 SYDVKM. This CDR3 is 12 amino acids long. The CDR3 protein is CASSYFGNEQFF. CDR3 in DNA: TGTGCCAGCAGTTATTTCGGCAATGAGCAGTTCTTC.

V gene TRBV5-4 combines with J gene TRBJ2-7; 12 bases align to TRBD2. The V gene end was trimmed by 4 bases and the J gene end by 4 bases; junction bases not matched to a gene: 6. Germline V gene lookup returns CDR1 SGHNT and CDR2 YYREEE (reference sequence). This CDR3 is built from 15 residues. This chain's CDR3 is CASSSLAGGPYEQYF. Here the CDR3 DNA reads TGTGCCAGCAGCAGTCTAGCGGGAGGGCCTTACGAGCAGTACTTC.

This chain uses TRBV5-1 with TRBJ2-3; TRBD1 agrees at 7 bases. In germline, CDR1 is SGHRS, CDR2 YFSETQ. The CDR3 sequence is 15 residues long. The trim removed 0 bases at V and 5 bases at J, leaving 6 bases unmatched. CDR3 amino acids: CASSLAGGREDTQYF. The CDR3 DNA sequence: TGCGCCAGCAGCTTGGCAGGGGGACGGGAAGATACGCAGTATTTT.

The chain employs TRBV5-1 and TRBJ2-1, with D perhaps TRBD1 (6 bases). V lost 0 bases and J lost 5, with 12 bases in between. Germline V lookup: CDR1 SGHRS, CDR2 YFSETQ. The CDR3 has 15 residues. CDR3 amino acids: CASSLGPGQHNEQFF. The CDR3 nucleotides read TGCGCCAGCAGCTTGGGGCCGGGACAACACAATGAGCAGTTCTTC. The complete variable domain, with remaining parts taken from reference TRBV5-1 and TRBJ2-1, reads KAGVTQTPRYLIKTRGQQVTLSCSPISGHRSVSWYQQTPGQGLQFLFEYFSETQRNKGNFPGRFSGRQFSNSRSEMNVSTLELGDSALYLCASSLGPGQHNEQFFGPGTRLTVL.

The V and J genes are TRBV19 and TRBJ2-5; 8 nucleotides align to TRBD1. Germline values: CDR1 LNHDA, CDR2 SQIVND (reference sequence). This CDR3 has 13 amino acids. V shed 5 bases and J 2 bases; nucleotides not matched to a gene: 1. The CDR3 spells CASSGTGQETQYF. The DNA for the CDR3 is TGTGCCAGTAGTGGGACAGGACAAGAGACCCAGTACTTC.

The chain couples TRBV20-1 to TRBJ2-1, with TRBD2 as a possible D gene (5 bases). Germline V CDR1 and CDR2: DFQATT, SNEGSKA (reference sequence). This CDR3 has 12 amino acids. Trimming took off 3 bases at V and 8 bases at J, with 11 bases between the two ends. CDR3 region: CSASGEYYEQFF. CDR3 coding DNA: TGCAGTGCTAGTGGGGAGTACTATGAGCAGTTCTTC.

This clone was detected only once. This chain uses TRBV7-2 with TRBJ1-5, with TRBD1 matching over 7 bases. CDR1 is SGHTA and CDR2 is FQGNSA in the germline V gene. The junction had 10 bases not matched to a gene; V was cut back by 4 bases and J by 1 base. The CDR3 is made up of 17 amino acids. The CDR3 loop is CASSSQSGGSSNQPQHF. The DNA for the CDR3 is TGTGCCAGCAGCTCCCAATCAGGGGGGTCCAGCAATCAGCCCCAGCATTTT. Looking up the rest from reference TRBV7-2 and TRBJ1-5 gives the full variable domain: GAGVSQSPSNKVTEKGKDVELRCDPISGHTALYWYRQSLGQGLEFLIYFQGNSAPDKSGLPSDRFSAERTGGSVSTLTIQRTQQEDSAVYLCASSSQSGGSSNQPQHFGDGTRLSIL.

V gene TRBV2 combines with J gene TRBJ1-4; 7 nucleotides align to TRBD1. J gave up 4 bases and V 6 bases, and 8 bases lay outside the gene matches. This CDR3 spans 15 amino acids. The germline V gene encodes CDR1 SNHLY and CDR2 FYNNEI. The CDR3 DNA reads TGTGCCAGCAGCCCCGGACAGGTTAATAATGAAAAACTGTTTTTT. This gives the protein CASSPGQVNNEKLFF.

The gene calls are TRBV18 and TRBJ2-3; D is unclear. V dropped 3 bases and J dropped 1 base, with 8 bases sitting between them. The CDR3 extends over 14 amino acids. CDR1 and CDR2 from the germline V gene are KGHSH and LQKENI. This CDR3 reads CASSPLVRTDTQYF. For the CDR3, the DNA is TGTGCCAGCTCACCTTTAGTACGCACAGATACGCAGTATTTT. Using reference TRBV18 and TRBJ2-3 for the parts outside the CDR3, the full variable domain is NAGVMQNPRHLVRRRGQEARLRCSPMKGHSHVYWYRQLPEEGLKFMVYLQKENIIDESGMPKERFSAEFPKEGPSILRIQQVVRGDSAAYFCASSPLVRTDTQYFGPGTRLTVL.

V and J are TRBV19 and TRBJ1-6; D is unresolved. Looked up from germline, CDR1 is LNHDA and CDR2 is SQIVND (reference sequence). The CDR3 spans 17 residues. The germline V and J ends were trimmed by 9 bases and 7 bases, with 25 bases remaining between them. The CDR3 DNA is TGTGCCAGCGGGGTGGACTTTCGGGTAGGCTCAAATTCACCCCTCCACTTT. Its translation: CASGVDFRVGSNSPLHF.

This clone was observed many times. This chain uses TRBV9 with TRBJ1-6, with TRBD1 identical over 8 bases. CDR1 and CDR2 (germline): SGDLS, YYNGEE. The CDR3 runs to 14 residues. J lost 11 bases, V lost 5 bases, and 9 bases had no gene match. The CDR3 nucleotides are TGTGCCAGCAGTTCAGGGGGCGCGGGAACACCCCTCCACTTT. Amino acids: CASSSGGAGTPLHF.

The chain couples TRBV7-9 to TRBJ2-7; TRBD1 might be the D (6 bases). There are 16 residues in the CDR3. The germline V and J ends were trimmed by 2 bases and 2 bases, with 16 bases remaining between them. The germline gives CDR1 SEHNR, CDR2 FQNEAQ (reference sequence). The CDR3 region has the DNA TGTGCCAGCAGCTTATACAGGGCTCAGCGGCCCTACGAGCAGTACTTC. It encodes CASSLYRAQRPYEQYF. Complete variable domain (other parts from reference TRBV7-9 and TRBJ2-7): DTGVSQNPRHKITKRGQNVTFRCDPISEHNRLYWYRQTLGQGPEFLTYFQNEAQLEKSRLLSDRFSAERPKGSFSTLEIQRTEQGDSAMYLCASSLYRAQRPYEQYFGPGTRLTVT.

V and J are TRBV5-1 and TRBJ2-5, with D perhaps TRBD1 (5 bases). Germline CDR1 SGHRS, CDR2 YFSETQ. V lost 0 bases and J 2 bases, leaving 14 bases between the germline ends. The CDR3 is 16 residues long. CDR3 in DNA: TGCGCCAGCAGCTTGGATGTGACAGCGCATCAAGAGACCCAGTACTTC. Translation gives CASSLDVTAHQETQYF. The whole variable domain, filled in from reference TRBV5-1 and TRBJ2-5, reads KAGVTQTPRYLIKTRGQQVTLSCSPISGHRSVSWYQQTPGQGLQFLFEYFSETQRNKGNFPGRFSGRQFSNSRSEMNVSTLELGDSALYLCASSLDVTAHQETQYFGPGTRLLVL.

The chain has TRBV14 and TRBJ2-5; 7 nucleotides line up with TRBD1. Germline CDR1 is SGHDN and CDR2 is FVKESK. Trimming took 5 bases from V and 2 from J; bases not matched to a gene: 11. CDR3 size: 16 residues. CDR3 in DNA: TGTGCCAGCAGCGATTACAGGGGAGTCTTGCAAGAGACCCAGTACTTC. Its translation is CASSDYRGVLQETQYF.

The J gene is TRBJ2-5, the V gene TRBV20-1, with D perhaps TRBD1 (6 bases). V lost 3 bases to trimming and J lost 5 bases, with 19 bases between them. CDR1 is DFQATT, CDR2 SNEGSKA, per germline (reference sequence). The CDR3 contains 15 residues. CDR3 sequence: CSASVSRQGLETQYF. The CDR3, as DNA: TGCAGTGCTAGTGTTAGCCGGCAGGGGCTGGAGACCCAGTACTTC.

The rearrangement links TRBV5-1 to TRBJ1-1, with D perhaps matching TRBD1 (5 bases). CDR3 length: 16 residues. CDR1 is SGHRS, CDR2 YFSETQ, per germline. With 0 bases removed from V and 0 bases from J, the gap between germline ends came to 12 bases. CDR3 nucleotide sequence: TGCGCCAGCAGCTTGGGCTCCATGGGGCTGAACACTGAAGCTTTCTTT. This translates into CASSLGSMGLNTEAFF.

V is TRBV11-3 and J is TRBJ1-2; tentatively, D is TRBD1 (5 bases). Germline V CDR1 and CDR2: SGHNT, YENEEA. V was trimmed by 0 bases and J by 0 bases, leaving 17 bases between them. The CDR3 covers 18 residues. The DNA of the CDR3 is TGTGCCAGCAGCTTAGATCAAAGGGGCCGAGGCCCTAACTATGGCTACACCTTC. Protein product: CASSLDQRGRGPNYGYTF.

As to this clone: This sample also contains other DNA sequences that code for the same CDR3. This sequence joins TRBV19 and TRBJ1-5; the match to TRBD1 covers 9 bases. Looked up from germline, CDR1 is LNHDA and CDR2 is SQIVND (reference sequence). With 5 bases clipped from V and 2 bases from J, the junction kept 1 base outside the gene matches. The CDR3 sequence is 14 residues long. The CDR3 reads CASSDRGGNQPQHF. The CDR3 DNA reads TGTGCCAGTAGTGACAGGGGGGGCAATCAGCCCCAGCATTTT.

The chain carries TRBV18 and TRBJ1-4; D is perhaps TRBD1 (5 bases). This CDR3 spans 15 amino acids. Germline V lookup: CDR1 KGHSH, CDR2 LQKENI. The ends were cut back, 3 bases at V and 3 bases at J, with 11 bases in the middle. This CDR3 is CASSPRDWANEKLFF. In nucleotides, the CDR3 is TGTGCCAGCTCACCCAGGGATTGGGCTAATGAAAAACTGTTTTTT.